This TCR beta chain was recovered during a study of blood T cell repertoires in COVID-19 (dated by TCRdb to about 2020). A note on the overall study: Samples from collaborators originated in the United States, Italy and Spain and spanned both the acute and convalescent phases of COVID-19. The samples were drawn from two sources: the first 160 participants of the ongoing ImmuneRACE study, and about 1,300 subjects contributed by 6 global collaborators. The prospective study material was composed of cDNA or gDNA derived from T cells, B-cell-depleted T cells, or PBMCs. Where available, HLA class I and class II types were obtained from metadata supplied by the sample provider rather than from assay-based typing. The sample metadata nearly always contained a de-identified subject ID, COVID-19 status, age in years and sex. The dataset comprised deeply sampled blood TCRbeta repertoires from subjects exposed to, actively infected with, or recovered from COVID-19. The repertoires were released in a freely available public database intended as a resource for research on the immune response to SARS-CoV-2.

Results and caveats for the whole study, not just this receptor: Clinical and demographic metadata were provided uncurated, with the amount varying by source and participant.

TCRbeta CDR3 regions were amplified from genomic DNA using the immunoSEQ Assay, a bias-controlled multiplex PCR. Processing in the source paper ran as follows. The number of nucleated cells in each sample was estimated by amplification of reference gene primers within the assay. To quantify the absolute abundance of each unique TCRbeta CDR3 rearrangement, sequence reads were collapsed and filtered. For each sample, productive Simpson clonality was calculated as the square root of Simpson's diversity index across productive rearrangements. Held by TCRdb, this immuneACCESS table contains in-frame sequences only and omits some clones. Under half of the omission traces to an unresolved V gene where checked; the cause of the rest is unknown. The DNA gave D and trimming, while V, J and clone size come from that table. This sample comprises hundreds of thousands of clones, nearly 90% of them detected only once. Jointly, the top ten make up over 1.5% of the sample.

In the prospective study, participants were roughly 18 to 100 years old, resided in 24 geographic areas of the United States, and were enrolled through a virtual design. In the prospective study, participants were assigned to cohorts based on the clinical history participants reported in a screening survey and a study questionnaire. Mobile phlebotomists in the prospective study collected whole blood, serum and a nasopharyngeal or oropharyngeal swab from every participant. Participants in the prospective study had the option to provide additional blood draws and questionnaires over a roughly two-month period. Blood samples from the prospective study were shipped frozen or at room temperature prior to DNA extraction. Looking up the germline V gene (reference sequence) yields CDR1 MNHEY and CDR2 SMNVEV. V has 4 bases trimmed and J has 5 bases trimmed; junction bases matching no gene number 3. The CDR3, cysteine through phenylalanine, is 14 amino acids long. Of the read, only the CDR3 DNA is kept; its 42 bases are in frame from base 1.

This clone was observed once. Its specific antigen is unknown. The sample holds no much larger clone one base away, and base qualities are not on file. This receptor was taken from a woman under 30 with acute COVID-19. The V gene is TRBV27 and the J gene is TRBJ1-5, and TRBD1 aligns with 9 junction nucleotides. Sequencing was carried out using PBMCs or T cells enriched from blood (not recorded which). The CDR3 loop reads CASSSTGGHQPQHF. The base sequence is TGTGCCAGCAGTTCTACAGGGGGCCATCAGCCCCAGCATTTT.